This TCR beta chain was identified during a study of blood T cell repertoires in COVID-19. This CDR3 has 14 residues. V trimming: 11 bases; J trimming: 3 bases; junction bases outside the gene matches: 13. The germline V gene has CDR1 MDHEN and CDR2 SYDVKM. The assay was immunoSEQ multiplex PCR, and TCRdb's table has in-frame clones only and misses some. The table has 300,000 to 400,000 clones, approximately 81% seen once. Input material: PBMCs or T cells enriched from blood (not recorded which). V usage is TRBV28 and J usage is TRBJ2-7; 7 bases align to TRBD2. This clonotype was sampled from a woman younger than 45 who had been exposed to COVID-19. CDR3 coding DNA: TGTGCCCAGGGAGGGCTGTCACAGGACTACGAGCAGTACTTC. Its translation: CAQGGLSQDYEQYF.